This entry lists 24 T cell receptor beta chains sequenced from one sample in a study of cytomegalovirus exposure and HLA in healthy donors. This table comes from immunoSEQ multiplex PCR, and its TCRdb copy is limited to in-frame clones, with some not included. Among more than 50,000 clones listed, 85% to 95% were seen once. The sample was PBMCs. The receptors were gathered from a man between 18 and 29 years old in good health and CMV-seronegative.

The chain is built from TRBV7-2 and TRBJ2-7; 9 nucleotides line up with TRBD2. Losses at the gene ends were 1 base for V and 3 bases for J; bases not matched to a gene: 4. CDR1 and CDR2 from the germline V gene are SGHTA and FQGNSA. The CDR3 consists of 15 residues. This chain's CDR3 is CASSLGPSGIYEQYF. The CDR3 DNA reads TGTGCCAGCAGCTTAGGTCCTAGCGGGATCTACGAGCAGTACTTC.

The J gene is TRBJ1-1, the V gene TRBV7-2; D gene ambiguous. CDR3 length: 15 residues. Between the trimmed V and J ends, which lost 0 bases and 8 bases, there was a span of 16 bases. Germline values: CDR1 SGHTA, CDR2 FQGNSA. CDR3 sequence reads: CASSLAPGWEVEAFF. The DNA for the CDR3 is TGTGCCAGCAGCTTAGCACCGGGCTGGGAGGTGGAAGCTTTCTTT.

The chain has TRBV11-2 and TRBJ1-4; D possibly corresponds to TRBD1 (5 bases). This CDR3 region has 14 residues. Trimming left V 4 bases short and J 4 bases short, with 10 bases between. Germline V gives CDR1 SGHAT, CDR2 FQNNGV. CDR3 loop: CASSSPGRNEKLFF. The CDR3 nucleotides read TGTGCCAGCAGCTCCCCAGGGCGTAATGAAAAACTGTTTTTT. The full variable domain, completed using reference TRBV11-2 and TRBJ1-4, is EAGVAQSPRYKIIEKRQSVAFWCNPISGHATLYWYQQILGQGPKLLIQFQNNGVVDDSQLPKDRFSAERLKGVDSTLKIQPAKLEDSAVYLCASSSPGRNEKLFFGSGTQLSVL.

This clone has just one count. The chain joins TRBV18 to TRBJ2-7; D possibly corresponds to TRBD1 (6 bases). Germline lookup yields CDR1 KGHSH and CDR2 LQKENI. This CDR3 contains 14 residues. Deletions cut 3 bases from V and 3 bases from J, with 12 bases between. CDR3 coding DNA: TGTGCCAGCTCACCCGGGACACCCGGCTACGAGCAGTACTTC. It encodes CASSPGTPGYEQYF. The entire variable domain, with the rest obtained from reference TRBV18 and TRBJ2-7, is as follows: NAGVMQNPRHLVRRRGQEARLRCSPMKGHSHVYWYRQLPEEGLKFMVYLQKENIIDESGMPKERFSAEFPKEGPSILRIQQVVRGDSAAYFCASSPGTPGYEQYFGPGTRLTVT.

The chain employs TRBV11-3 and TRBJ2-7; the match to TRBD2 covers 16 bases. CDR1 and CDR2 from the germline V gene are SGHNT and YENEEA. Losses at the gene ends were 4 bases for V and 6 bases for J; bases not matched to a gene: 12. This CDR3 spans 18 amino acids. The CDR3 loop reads CASSSGTSGRVALCEQYF. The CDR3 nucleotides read TGTGCCAGCAGCTCCGGGACTAGCGGGAGGGTTGCCCTTTGCGAGCAGTACTTC.

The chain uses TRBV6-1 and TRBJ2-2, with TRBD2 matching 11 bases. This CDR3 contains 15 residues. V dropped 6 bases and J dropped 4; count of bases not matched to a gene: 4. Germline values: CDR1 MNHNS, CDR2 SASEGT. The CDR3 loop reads CASRVLAGGTGELFF. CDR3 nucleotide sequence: TGTGCCAGCAGGGTCCTAGCGGGAGGCACCGGGGAGCTGTTTTTT.

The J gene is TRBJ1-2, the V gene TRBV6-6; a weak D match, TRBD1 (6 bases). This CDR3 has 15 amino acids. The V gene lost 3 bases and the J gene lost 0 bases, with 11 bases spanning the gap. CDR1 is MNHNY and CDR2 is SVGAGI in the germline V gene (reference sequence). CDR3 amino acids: CASSYGQMSNYGYTF. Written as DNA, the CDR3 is TGTGCCAGCAGTTATGGACAGATGTCTAACTATGGCTACACCTTC.

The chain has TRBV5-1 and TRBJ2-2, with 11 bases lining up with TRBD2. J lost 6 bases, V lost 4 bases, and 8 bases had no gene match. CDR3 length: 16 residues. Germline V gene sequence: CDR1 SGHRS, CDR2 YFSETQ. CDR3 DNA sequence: TGCGCCAGCAGCATTACTAGCGGGAGCTCGTCCGGGGAGCTGTTTTTT. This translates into CASSITSGSSSGELFF.

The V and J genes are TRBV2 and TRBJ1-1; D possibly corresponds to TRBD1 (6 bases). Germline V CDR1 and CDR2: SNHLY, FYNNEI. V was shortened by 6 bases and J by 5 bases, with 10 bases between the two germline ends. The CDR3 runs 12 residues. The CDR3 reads CASREQGTEAFF. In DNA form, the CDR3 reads TGTGCCAGCAGGGAACAGGGAACTGAAGCTTTCTTT. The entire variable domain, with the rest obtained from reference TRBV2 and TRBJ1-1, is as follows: EPEVTQTPSHQVTQMGQEVILRCVPISNHLYFYWYRQILGQKVEFLVSFYNNEISEKSEIFDDQFSVERPDGSNFTLKIRSTKLEDSAMYFCASREQGTEAFFGQGTRLTVV.

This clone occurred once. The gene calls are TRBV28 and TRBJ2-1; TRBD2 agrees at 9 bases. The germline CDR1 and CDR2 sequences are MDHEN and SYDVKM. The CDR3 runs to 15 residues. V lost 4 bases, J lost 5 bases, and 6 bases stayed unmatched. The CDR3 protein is CASSSPSGMNNEQFF. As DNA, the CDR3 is TGTGCCAGCAGTTCCCCTAGCGGGATGAACAATGAGCAGTTCTTC.

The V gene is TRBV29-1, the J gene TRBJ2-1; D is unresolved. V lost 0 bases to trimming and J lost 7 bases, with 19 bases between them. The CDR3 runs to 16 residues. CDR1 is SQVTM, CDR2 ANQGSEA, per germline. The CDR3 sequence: CSVEEGSYTSGNEQFF. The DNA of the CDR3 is TGCAGCGTTGAAGAGGGCTCTTACACTTCTGGGAATGAGCAGTTCTTC.

CDR3 sequence (DNA): TGTGCCTGGCATTCAGGTCTTGAAGCTTTCTTT. Protein product: CAWHSGLEAFF. The rearrangement links TRBV30 to TRBJ1-1; D gene ambiguous. The CDR3 sequence is 11 residues long. The germline CDR1 and CDR2 sequences are GTSNPN and SVGIG (reference sequence). With 5 bases removed from V and 7 bases from J, the gap between germline ends came to 11 bases.

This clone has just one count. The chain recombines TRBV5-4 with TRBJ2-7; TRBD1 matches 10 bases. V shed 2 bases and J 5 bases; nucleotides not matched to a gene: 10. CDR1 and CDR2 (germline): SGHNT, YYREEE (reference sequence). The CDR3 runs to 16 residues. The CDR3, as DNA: TGTGCCAGCAGCTTTAGTTCCGGGACAGGGGTCCACGAGCAGTACTTC. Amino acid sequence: CASSFSSGTGVHEQYF. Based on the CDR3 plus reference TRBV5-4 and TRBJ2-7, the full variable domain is ETGVTQSPTHLIKTRGQQVTLRCSSQSGHNTVSWYQQALGQGPQFIFQYYREEENGRGNFPPRFSGLQFPNYSSELNVNALELDDSALYLCASSFSSGTGVHEQYFGPGTRLTVT.

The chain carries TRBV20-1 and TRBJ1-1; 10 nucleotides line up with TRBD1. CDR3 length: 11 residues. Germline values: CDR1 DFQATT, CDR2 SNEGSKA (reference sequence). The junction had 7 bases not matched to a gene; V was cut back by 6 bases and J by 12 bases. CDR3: CSAAPGQGTFF. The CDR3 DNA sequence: TGCAGTGCGGCTCCGGGACAGGGGACTTTCTTT.

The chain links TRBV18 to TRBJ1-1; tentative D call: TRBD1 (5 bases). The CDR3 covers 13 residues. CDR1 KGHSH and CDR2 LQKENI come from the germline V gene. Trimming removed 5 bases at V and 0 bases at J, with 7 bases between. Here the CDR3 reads CASSEDMNTEAFF. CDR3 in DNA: TGTGCCAGCTCAGAGGACATGAACACTGAAGCTTTCTTT.

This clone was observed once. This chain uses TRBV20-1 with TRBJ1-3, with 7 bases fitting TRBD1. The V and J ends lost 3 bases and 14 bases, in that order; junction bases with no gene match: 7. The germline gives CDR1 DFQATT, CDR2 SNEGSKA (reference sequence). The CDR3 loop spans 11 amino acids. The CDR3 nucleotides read TGCAGTGCTAGTGACGGACAGGCCGTATATTTT. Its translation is CSASDGQAVYF.

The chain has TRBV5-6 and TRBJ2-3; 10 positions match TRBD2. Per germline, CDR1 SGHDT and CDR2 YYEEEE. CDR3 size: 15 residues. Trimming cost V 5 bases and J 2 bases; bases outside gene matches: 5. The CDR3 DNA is TGTGCCAGCAGACGGCTAGCGGGAGACACAGATACGCAGTATTTT. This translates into CASRRLAGDTDTQYF.

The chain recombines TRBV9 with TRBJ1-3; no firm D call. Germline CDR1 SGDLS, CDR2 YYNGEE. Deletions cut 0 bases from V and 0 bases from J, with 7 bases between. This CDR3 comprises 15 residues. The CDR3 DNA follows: TGTGCCAGCAGCGTAGGCGGCATCTCTGGAAACACCATATATTTT. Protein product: CASSVGGISGNTIYF.

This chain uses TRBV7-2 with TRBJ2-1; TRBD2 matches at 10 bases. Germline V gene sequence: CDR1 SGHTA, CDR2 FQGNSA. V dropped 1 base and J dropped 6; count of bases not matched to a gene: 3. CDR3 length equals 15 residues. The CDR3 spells CASSLESSGSNEQFF. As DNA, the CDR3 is TGTGCCAGCAGCTTAGAATCTAGCGGGAGCAATGAGCAGTTCTTC.

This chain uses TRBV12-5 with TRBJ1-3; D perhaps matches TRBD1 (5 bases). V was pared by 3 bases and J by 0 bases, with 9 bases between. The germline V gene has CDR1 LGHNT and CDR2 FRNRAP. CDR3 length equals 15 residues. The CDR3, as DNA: TGTGCTAGTGGTTTAGGGGCCAACTCTGGAAACACCATATATTTT. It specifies CASGLGANSGNTIYF.

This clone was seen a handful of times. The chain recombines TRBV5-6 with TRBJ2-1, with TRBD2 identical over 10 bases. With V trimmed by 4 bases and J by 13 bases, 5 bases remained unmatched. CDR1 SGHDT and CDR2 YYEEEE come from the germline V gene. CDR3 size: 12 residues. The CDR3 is CASSRTSGIQFF. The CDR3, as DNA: TGTGCCAGCAGCCGGACTAGCGGAATTCAGTTCTTC.

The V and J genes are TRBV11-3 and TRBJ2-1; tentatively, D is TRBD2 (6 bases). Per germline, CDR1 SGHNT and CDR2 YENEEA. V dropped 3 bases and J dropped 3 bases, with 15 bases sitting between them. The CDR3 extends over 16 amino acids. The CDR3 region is CASSFAGTPYYNEQFF. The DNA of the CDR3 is TGTGCCAGCAGCTTCGCCGGGACTCCGTACTACAATGAGCAGTTCTTC.

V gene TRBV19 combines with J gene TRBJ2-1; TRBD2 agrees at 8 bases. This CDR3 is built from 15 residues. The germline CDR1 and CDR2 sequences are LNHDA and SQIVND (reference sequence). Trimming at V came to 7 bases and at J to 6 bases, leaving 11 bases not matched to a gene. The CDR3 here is CASNAGRAGSNEQFF. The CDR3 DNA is TGTGCCAGTAATGCCGGGAGGGCCGGTAGCAATGAGCAGTTCTTC.

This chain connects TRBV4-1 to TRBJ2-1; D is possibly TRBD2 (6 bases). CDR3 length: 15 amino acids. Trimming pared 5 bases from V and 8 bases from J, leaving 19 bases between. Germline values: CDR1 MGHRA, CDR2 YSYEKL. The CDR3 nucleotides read TGCGCCAGCAGCTCGACTAGGCTGGAGAACGATGAGCAGTTCTTC. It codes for CASSSTRLENDEQFF.